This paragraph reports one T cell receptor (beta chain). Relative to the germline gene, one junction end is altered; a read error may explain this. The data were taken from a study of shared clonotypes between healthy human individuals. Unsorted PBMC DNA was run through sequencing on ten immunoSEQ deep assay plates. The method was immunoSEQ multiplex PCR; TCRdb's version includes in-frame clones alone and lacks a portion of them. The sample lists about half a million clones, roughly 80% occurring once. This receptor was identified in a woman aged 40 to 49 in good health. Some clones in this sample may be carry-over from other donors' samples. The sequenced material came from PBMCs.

In DNA, the CDR3 is TGTGCCTTAAACCCGACTAGCGGGATGGTTCGCACCTGGGAGCTGTTTTTT. It is translated as CALNPTSGMVRTWELFF. The chain links TRBV30 to TRBJ2-2; 11 nucleotides line up with TRBD2. The CDR3 consists of 17 residues. From germline, CDR1 is GTSNPN and CDR2 SVGIG (reference sequence).